This passage covers 19 T cell receptor beta chains from one sample sequenced in a study of PD-1 blockade in classical Hodgkin lymphoma. Method: immunoSEQ multiplex PCR; TCRdb's copy keeps in-frame clones and lacks some. The sample records about 33,000 clones, about 72% being singletons. Time point defined: cycle 4 day 1 (C4D1), after more than five weeks of nivolumab. All patients experienced relapse after autologous stem cell transplantation, and brentuximab vedotin exposure was variable. This sample comprised peripheral blood mononuclear cells (PBMCs), obtained before the fourth cycle of nivolumab. The receptors here all came from a human donor with classical Hodgkin lymphoma.

This rearrangement joins TRBV7-2 to TRBJ2-7, with D unclear. This CDR3 contains 15 residues. V lost 3 bases and J 1 base, leaving 13 bases between the germline ends. CDR1 SGHTA and CDR2 FQGNSA come from the germline V gene. CDR3 loop: CASSFAPLGSYEQYF. The CDR3 region has the DNA TGTGCCAGCAGCTTCGCCCCTTTGGGATCCTACGAGCAGTACTTC.

This chain joins TRBV14 and TRBJ2-7; D is unclear. Germline-derived CDR1 and CDR2 are SGHDN and FVKESK. The germline V and J ends were trimmed by 3 bases and 2 bases, with 11 bases remaining between them. The CDR3 contains 14 residues. The CDR3: CASSQGRAAYEQYF. CDR3 bases: TGTGCCAGCAGCCAGGGCCGGGCAGCCTACGAGCAGTACTTC. Using reference TRBV14 and TRBJ2-7 for the parts outside the CDR3, the full variable domain is EAGVTQFPSHSVIEKGQTVTLRCDPISGHDNLYWYRRVMGKEIKFLLHFVKESKQDESGMPNNRFLAERTGGTYSTLKVQPAELEDSGVYFCASSQGRAAYEQYFGPGTRLTVT.

The chain combines TRBV4-3 with TRBJ1-4; D gene uncertain. The germline CDR1 and CDR2 sequences are LGHNA and YSLEER. Between the trimmed V and J ends, which lost 1 base and 7 bases, there was a span of 13 bases. The CDR3 is 15 residues long. The CDR3 spells CASSQVGGIGEKLFF. CDR3 bases: TGCGCCAGCAGCCAAGTCGGCGGAATTGGTGAAAAACTGTTTTTT.

The V call is TRBV7-9, the J call TRBJ1-3; D may be TRBD1 (6 bases). Trimming cost V 6 bases and J 4 bases, with 16 bases left between them. Germline assignment: CDR1 SEHNR and CDR2 FQNEAQ (reference sequence). This CDR3 region has 15 residues. CDR3 region: CASRNRSGTGNTIYF. The CDR3, as DNA: TGTGCCAGCAGAAACAGAAGCGGGACAGGAAACACCATATATTTT.

This clone was observed once. The rearrangement links TRBV6-5 to TRBJ1-5, with D uncertain. Trimming removed 5 bases from V and 0 bases from J, with 2 bases in between. Germline CDR1 and CDR2: MNHEY and SVGAGI. This CDR3 is built from 12 residues. CDR3 region: CASSNSNQPQHF. The CDR3 nucleotides read TGTGCCAGCAGTAATAGCAATCAGCCCCAGCATTTT.

V usage is TRBV4-3 and J usage is TRBJ2-7; D not resolved. The germline CDR1 and CDR2 sequences are LGHNA and YSLEER. The CDR3 contains 13 residues. Trimming cost V 4 bases and J 3 bases, with 10 bases left between them. The CDR3 bases are TGCGCCAGCAGCCCCTCCCCCTTCTACGAGCAGTACTTC. The encoded protein is CASSPSPFYEQYF.

The rearrangement joins TRBV5-5 to TRBJ1-5; D may be TRBD1 (6 bases). The CDR3 has 16 amino acids. Trimming pared 1 base from V and 11 bases from J, leaving 22 bases between. Looked up from germline, CDR1 is SGHKS and CDR2 is YYEKEE (reference sequence). The CDR3 sequence is CASSLSSHSGGGTQHF. The CDR3 region has the DNA TGTGCCAGCAGCTTGAGTTCCCACTCCGGGGGCGGTACCCAGCATTTT.

The table lists this clone with a few counts. The CDR3 spells CASSVSGGAQETQYF. Here the CDR3 DNA reads TGTGCCAGCAGCGTCTCGGGAGGGGCCCAAGAGACCCAGTACTTC. The chain is built from TRBV9 and TRBJ2-5, with 8 bases aligning to TRBD2. J was trimmed by 1 base and V by 2 bases; bases with no gene match: 4. The germline V gene encodes CDR1 SGDLS and CDR2 YYNGEE. The CDR3 has 15 amino acids. The variable domain in full, completed from reference TRBV9 and TRBJ2-5, reads DSGVTQTPKHLITATGQRVTLRCSPRSGDLSVYWYQQSLDQGLQFLIQYYNGEERAKGNILERFSAQQFPDLHSELNLSSLELGDSALYFCASSVSGGAQETQYFGPGTRLLVL.

The chain links TRBV4-3 to TRBJ2-1, with no clear D. The CDR3 is 15 residues long. CDR1 is LGHNA and CDR2 is YSLEER in the germline V gene. V was pared by 4 bases and J by 0 bases, with 10 bases between. As DNA, the CDR3 is TGCGCCAGCAGCCTCCTCGCTGGCTCCTACAATGAGCAGTTCTTC. Protein: CASSLLAGSYNEQFF.

This chain uses TRBV6-5 with TRBJ1-3, with D perhaps TRBD1 (5 bases). The V and J ends lost 0 bases and 2 bases respectively, with 11 bases between them. This CDR3 contains 16 residues. In germline, CDR1 is MNHEY, CDR2 SVGAGI. The CDR3 bases are TGTGCCAGCAGTTACTCGGTCAGGGCCGCTGGAAACACCATATATTTT. Residues: CASSYSVRAAGNTIYF.

This clone was detected only a few times. V is TRBV9 and J is TRBJ1-4, with D possibly matching TRBD1 (5 bases). CDR3 length: 15 amino acids. CDR1 is SGDLS, CDR2 YYNGEE, per germline. Trimming shortened V by 0 bases and J by 8 bases, and 14 bases separated the two germline ends. CDR3 sequence reads: CASSVAANGDEKLFF. The CDR3 DNA reads as TGTGCCAGCAGCGTAGCGGCCAATGGGGACGAAAAACTGTTTTTT.

This clone was found a few times. The chain is built from TRBV2 and TRBJ1-1, with 7 bases identical to TRBD1. Unmatched junction bases numbered 3, after V lost 4 bases and J lost 1 base. This CDR3 region has 14 residues. The germline V gene has CDR1 SNHLY and CDR2 FYNNEI. The CDR3 DNA follows: TGTGCCAGCAGTGGCCACAGGGGGAACACTGAAGCTTTCTTT. The encoded protein is CASSGHRGNTEAFF.

The chain carries TRBV6-5 and TRBJ1-4; TRBD1 matches at 8 bases. With V trimmed by 6 bases and J by 7 bases, 7 bases remained unmatched. The CDR3 is 14 amino acids. Germline CDR1 is MNHEY and CDR2 is SVGAGI. Here the CDR3 reads CASSRDRGGEKLFF. The CDR3 coding sequence is TGTGCCAGCAGCCGCGACAGGGGAGGTGAAAAACTGTTTTTT.

This chain connects TRBV9 to TRBJ2-3, with unresolved D. The germline V gene has CDR1 SGDLS and CDR2 YYNGEE. This CDR3 is built from 14 residues. V lost 8 bases and J lost 0, with 13 bases in between. CDR3 sequence (DNA): TGTGCCAGAATCCAGGAATCTAGCACAGATACGCAGTATTTT. Translating it yields CARIQESSTDTQYF.

This chain joins TRBV27 and TRBJ1-2; D is ambiguous. The V gene's germline CDR1 is MNHEY and CDR2 SMNVEV (reference sequence). With 4 bases removed from V and 8 bases from J, the gap between germline ends came to 11 bases. This CDR3 has 12 residues. This chain's CDR3 is CASSSHTKGYTF. The CDR3 nucleotides are TGTGCCAGCAGTTCCCATACTAAAGGCTACACCTTC.

This clone is judged medium-sized. The rearrangement joins TRBV7-2 to TRBJ1-6, with D maybe TRBD1 (6 bases). The CDR3 has 15 amino acids. In germline, CDR1 is SGHTA, CDR2 FQGNSA. Trimming removed 5 bases from V and 5 bases from J, with 13 bases in between. The CDR3 DNA follows: TGTGCCAGCAGCCTCCCGGGGGGCGATAATTCACCCCTCCACTTT. Translating it yields CASSLPGGDNSPLHF.

The V gene is TRBV5-1, the J gene TRBJ2-5; weak D call: TRBD2 (6 bases). The CDR3 is 16 amino acids. Germline V gene sequence: CDR1 SGHRS, CDR2 YFSETQ. V lost 1 base and J lost 2, with 15 bases in between. This chain's CDR3 is CASSLNKRLGQETQYF. CDR3 DNA: TGCGCCAGCAGCTTGAATAAGAGACTAGGGCAAGAGACCCAGTACTTC.

V is TRBV11-1 and J is TRBJ1-1; 7 nucleotides match TRBD1. The V gene's germline CDR1 is SGHAT and CDR2 FQDESV (reference sequence). Trimming removed 5 bases from V and 3 bases from J; junction bases left unmatched: 21. This CDR3 comprises 19 residues. CDR3: CASSTNFPTGVERYTEAFF. The CDR3 region has the DNA TGTGCCAGCAGCACAAATTTTCCCACAGGGGTGGAAAGGTACACTGAAGCTTTCTTT.

V usage is TRBV6-5 and J usage is TRBJ2-2, with D possibly matching TRBD2 (7 bases). Germline CDR1 is MNHEY and CDR2 is SVGAGI. Trimming pared 2 bases from V and 7 bases from J, leaving 14 bases between. The CDR3 totals 15 residues. CDR3: CASSYEEGGFGELFF. CDR3 nucleotide sequence: TGTGCCAGCAGTTACGAAGAGGGGGGGTTCGGGGAGCTGTTTTTT.